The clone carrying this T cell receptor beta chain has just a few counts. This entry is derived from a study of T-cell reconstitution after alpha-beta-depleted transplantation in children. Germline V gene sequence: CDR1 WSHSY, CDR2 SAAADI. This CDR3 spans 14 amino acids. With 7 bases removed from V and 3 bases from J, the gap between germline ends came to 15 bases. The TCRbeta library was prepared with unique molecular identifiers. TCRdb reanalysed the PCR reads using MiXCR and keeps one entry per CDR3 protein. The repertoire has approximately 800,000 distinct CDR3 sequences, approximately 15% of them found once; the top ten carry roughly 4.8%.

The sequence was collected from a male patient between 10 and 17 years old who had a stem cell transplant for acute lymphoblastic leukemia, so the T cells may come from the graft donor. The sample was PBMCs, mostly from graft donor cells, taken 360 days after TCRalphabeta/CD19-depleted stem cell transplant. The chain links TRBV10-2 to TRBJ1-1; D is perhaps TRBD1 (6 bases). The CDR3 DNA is TGCGCCAGCAAACCAGACAGGAGATACACTGAAGCTTTCTTT. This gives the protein CASKPDRRYTEAFF.